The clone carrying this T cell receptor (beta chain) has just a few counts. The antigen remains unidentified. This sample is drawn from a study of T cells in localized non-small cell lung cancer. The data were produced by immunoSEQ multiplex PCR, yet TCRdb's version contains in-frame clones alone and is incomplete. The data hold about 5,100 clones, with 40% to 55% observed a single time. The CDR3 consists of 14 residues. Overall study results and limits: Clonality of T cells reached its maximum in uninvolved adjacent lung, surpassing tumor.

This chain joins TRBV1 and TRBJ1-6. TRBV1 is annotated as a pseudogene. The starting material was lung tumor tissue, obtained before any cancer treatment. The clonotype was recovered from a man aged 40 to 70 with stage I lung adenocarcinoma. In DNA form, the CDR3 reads TGCGCCAGCAGCCAAGCTCTCCGGAATTCACCCCTCCACTTT. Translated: CASSQALRNSPLHF.